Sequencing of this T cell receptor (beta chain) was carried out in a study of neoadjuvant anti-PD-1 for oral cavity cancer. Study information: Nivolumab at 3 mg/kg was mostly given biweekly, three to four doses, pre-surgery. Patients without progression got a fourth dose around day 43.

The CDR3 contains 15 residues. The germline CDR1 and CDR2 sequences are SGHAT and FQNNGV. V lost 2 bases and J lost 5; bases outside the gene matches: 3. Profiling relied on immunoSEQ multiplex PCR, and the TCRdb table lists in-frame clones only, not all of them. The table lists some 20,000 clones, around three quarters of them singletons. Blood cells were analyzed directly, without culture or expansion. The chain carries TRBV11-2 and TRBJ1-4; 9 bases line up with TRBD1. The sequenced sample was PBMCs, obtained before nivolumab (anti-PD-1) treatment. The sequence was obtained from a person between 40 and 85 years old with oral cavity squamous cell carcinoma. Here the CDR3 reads CASSLMTGGNEKLFF. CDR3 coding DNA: TGTGCCAGCAGCTTAATGACAGGGGGGAATGAAAAACTGTTTTTT.